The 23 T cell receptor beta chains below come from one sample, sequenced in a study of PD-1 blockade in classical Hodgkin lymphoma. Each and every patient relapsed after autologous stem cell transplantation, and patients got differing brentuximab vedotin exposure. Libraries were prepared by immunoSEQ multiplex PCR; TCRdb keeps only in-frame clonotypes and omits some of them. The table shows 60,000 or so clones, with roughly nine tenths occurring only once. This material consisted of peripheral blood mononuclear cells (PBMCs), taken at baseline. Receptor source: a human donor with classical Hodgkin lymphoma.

Here the CDR3 DNA reads TGTGCCAGCAGCTTAGGGGGACTAGCGGGAGATACGCAGTATTTT. It yields the protein CASSLGGLAGDTQYF. The rearrangement links TRBV5-4 to TRBJ2-3; TRBD2 matches 12 bases. The trim removed 2 bases at V and 5 bases at J, leaving 3 bases unmatched. The germline V gene has CDR1 SGHNT and CDR2 YYREEE (reference sequence). The CDR3 runs to 15 residues.

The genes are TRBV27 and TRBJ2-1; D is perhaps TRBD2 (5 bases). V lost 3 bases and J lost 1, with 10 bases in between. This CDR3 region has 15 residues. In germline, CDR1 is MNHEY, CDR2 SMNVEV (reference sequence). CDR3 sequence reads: CASSLVPGSYNEQFF. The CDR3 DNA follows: TGTGCCAGCAGTTTGGTCCCGGGATCCTACAATGAGCAGTTCTTC.

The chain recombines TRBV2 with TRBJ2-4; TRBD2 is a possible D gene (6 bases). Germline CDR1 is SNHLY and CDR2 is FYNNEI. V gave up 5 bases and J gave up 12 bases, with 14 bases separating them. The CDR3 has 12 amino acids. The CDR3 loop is CASSTTSPSQYF. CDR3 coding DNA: TGTGCCAGCAGTACGACTAGTCCCAGTCAGTACTTC.

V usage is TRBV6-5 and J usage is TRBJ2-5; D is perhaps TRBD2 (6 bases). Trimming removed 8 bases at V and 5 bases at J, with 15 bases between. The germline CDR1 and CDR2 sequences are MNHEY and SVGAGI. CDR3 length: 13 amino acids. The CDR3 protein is CASGRLGGETQYF. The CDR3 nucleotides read TGTGCCAGCGGCCGACTAGGCGGGGAGACCCAGTACTTC.

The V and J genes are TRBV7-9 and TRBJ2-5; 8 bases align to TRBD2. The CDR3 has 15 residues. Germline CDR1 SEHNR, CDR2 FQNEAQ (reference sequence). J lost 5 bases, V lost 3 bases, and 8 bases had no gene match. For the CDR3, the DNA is TGTGCCAGCAGCTTCCAAGCGGGAGCGGGTGAGACCCAGTACTTC. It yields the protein CASSFQAGAGETQYF.

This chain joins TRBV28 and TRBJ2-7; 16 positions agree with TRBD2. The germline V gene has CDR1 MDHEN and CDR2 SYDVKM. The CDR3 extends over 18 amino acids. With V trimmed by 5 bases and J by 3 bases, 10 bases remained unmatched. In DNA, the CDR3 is TGTGCCAGCAGTCCCACGGGGACTAGCGGGAGGGCAGGCTACGAGCAGTACTTC. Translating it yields CASSPTGTSGRAGYEQYF.

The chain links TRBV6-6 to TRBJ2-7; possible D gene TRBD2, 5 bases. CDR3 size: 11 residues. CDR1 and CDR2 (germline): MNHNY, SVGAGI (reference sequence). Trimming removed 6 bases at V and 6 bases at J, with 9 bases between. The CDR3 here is CASSPGLEQYF. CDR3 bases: TGTGCCAGCAGCCCCGGACTCGAGCAGTACTTC.

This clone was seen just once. The CDR3 nucleotides read TGTGCCACCCCATCAGCGGGGGGCGGGAGTTTTCCCGGGGAGCTGTTTTTT. It translates to CATPSAGGGSFPGELFF. The V call is TRBV7-9, the J call TRBJ2-2, with TRBD2 identical over 9 bases. V trimming: 10 bases; J trimming: 6 bases; junction bases outside the gene matches: 18. The CDR3 length is 17 residues. Germline V CDR1 and CDR2: SEHNR, FQNEAQ (reference sequence).

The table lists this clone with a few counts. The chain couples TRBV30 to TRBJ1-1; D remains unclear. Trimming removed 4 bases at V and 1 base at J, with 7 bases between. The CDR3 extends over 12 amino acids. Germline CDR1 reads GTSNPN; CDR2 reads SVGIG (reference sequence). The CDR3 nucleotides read TGTGCCTGGACTGGAGGGAACACTGAAGCTTTCTTT. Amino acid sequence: CAWTGGNTEAFF.

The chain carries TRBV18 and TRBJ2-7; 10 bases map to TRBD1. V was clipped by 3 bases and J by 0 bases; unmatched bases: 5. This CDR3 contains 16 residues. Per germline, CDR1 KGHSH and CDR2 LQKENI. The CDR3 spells CASSPTGGLPSYEQYF. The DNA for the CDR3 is TGTGCCAGCTCACCGACAGGGGGCCTCCCCTCCTACGAGCAGTACTTC.

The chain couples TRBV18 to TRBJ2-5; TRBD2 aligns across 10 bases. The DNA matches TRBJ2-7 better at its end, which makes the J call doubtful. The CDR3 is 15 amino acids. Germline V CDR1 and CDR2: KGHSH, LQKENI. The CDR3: CASSPRTSGNYEQYF. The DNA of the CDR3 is TGTGCCAGCTCACCACGTACTAGCGGGAACTACGAGCAGTACTTC.

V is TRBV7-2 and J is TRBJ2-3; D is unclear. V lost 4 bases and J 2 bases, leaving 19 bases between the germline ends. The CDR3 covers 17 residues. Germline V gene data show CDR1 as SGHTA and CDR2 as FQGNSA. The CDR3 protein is CASSSRAPRPHTDTQYF. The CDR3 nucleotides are TGTGCCAGCAGCTCCCGGGCCCCGCGGCCACACACAGATACGCAGTATTTT.

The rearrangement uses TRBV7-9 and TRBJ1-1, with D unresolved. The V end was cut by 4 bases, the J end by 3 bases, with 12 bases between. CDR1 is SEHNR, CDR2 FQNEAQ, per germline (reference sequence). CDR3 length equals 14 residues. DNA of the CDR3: TGTGCCAGCAGCTCGTCAGGTTGGGACACTGAAGCTTTCTTT. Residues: CASSSSGWDTEAFF.

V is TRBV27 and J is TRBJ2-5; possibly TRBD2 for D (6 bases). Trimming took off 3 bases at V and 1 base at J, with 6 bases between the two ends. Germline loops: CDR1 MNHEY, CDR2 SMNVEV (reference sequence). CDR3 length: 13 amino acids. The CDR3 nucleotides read TGTGCCAGCAGTTTCGGGGGCCAAGAGACCCAGTACTTC. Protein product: CASSFGGQETQYF.

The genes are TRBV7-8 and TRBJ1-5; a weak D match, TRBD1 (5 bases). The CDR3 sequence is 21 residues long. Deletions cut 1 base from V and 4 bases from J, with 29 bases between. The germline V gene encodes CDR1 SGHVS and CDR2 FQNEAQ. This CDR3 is CASSLEARSGTASLGNQPQHF. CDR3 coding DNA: TGTGCCAGCAGCTTAGAAGCTCGCTCAGGGACGGCTAGTTTGGGAAATCAGCCCCAGCATTTT. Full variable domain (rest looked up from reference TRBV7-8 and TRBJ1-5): GAGVSQSPRYKVAKRGQDVALRCDPISGHVSLFWYQQALGQGPEFLTYFQNEAQLDKSGLPSDRFFAERPEGSVSTLKIQRTQQEDSAVYLCASSLEARSGTASLGNQPQHFGDGTRLSIL.

As DNA, the CDR3 is TGTGCCAGCAACTTAGAGCTAGCGGGGGGGAACACCGGGGAGCTGTTTTTT. Encoded protein: CASNLELAGGNTGELFF. The chain combines TRBV27 with TRBJ2-2; 11 bases agree with TRBD2. The V and J ends lost 7 bases and 1 base, in that order; junction bases with no gene match: 8. The CDR3 is 17 residues long. Germline V gives CDR1 MNHEY, CDR2 SMNVEV (reference sequence).

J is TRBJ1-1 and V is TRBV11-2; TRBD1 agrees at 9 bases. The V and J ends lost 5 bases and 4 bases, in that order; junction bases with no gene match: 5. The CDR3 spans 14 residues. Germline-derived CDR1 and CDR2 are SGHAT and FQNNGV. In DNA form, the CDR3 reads TGTGCCAGCAGCCGTGGACAGGGGAGCACTGAAGCTTTCTTT. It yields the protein CASSRGQGSTEAFF.

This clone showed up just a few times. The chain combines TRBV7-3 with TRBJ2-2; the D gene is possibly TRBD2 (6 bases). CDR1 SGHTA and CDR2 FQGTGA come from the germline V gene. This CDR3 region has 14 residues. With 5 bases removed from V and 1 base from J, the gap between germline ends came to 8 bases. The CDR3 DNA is TGTGCCAGCAGCAGACTAGTGAACACCGGGGAGCTGTTTTTT. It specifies CASSRLVNTGELFF.

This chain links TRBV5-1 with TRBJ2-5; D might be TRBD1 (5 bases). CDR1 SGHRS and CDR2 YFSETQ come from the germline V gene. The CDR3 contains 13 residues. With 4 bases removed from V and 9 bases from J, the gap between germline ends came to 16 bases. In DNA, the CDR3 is TGCGCCAGCAGCGACGACAGTCTTCAAGCCCAGTACTTC. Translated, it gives CASSDDSLQAQYF.

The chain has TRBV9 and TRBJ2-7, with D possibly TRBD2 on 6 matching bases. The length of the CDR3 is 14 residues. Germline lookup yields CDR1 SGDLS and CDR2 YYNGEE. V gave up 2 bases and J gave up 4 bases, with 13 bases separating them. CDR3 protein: CASSVREQAYEQYF. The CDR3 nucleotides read TGTGCCAGCAGCGTCCGGGAGCAAGCATACGAGCAGTACTTC. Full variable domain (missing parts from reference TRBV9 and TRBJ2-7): DSGVTQTPKHLITATGQRVTLRCSPRSGDLSVYWYQQSLDQGLQFLIQYYNGEERAKGNILERFSAQQFPDLHSELNLSSLELGDSALYFCASSVREQAYEQYFGPGTRLTVT.

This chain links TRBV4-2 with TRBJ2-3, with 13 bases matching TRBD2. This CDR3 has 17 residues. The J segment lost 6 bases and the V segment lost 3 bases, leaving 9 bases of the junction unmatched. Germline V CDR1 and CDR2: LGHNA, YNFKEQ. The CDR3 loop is CASSQDGLAGDGDTQYF. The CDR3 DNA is TGTGCCAGCAGCCAGGACGGACTAGCGGGAGACGGCGATACGCAGTATTTT.

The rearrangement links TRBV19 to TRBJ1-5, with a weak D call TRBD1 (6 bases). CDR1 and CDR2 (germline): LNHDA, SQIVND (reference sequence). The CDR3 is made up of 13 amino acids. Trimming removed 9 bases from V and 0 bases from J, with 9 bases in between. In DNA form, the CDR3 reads TGTGCCAGCAGGGGATCTAGCAATCAGCCCCAGCATTTT. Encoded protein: CASRGSSNQPQHF.

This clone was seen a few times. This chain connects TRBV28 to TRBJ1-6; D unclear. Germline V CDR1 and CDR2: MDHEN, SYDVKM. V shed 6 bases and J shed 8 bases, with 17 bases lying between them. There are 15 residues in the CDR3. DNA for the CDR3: TGTGCCAGCAGCCCGCCAGGCGCCCTCGATTCACCCCTCCACTTT. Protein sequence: CASSPPGALDSPLHF.